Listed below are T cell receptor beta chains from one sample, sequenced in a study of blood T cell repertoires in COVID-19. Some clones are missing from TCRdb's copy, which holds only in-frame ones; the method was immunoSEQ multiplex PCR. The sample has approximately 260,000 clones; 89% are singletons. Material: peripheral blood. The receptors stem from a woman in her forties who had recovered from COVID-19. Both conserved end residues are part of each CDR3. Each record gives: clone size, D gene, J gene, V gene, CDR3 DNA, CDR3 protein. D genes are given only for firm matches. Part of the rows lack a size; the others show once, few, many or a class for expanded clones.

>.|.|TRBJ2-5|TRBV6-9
TGTGCCAGCAGTTACCGACTCCCGAACCAAGAGACCCAGTACTTC
CASSYRLPNQETQYF
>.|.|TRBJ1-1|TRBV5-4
TGTGCCAGCAGCTTCGGGAACACTGAAGCTTTCTTT
CASSFGNTEAFF
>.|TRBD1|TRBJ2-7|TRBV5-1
TGCGCCAGCAGACAGGGGGCCTACGAGCAGTACTTC
CASRQGAYEQYF
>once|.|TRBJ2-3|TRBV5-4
TGTGCCAGCGGACGACGACTAGAAACAGATACGCAGTATTTT
CASGRRLETDTQYF
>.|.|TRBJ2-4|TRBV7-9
TGTGCCAGCAGCTCCCAGTCCATTCAGTACTTC
CASSSQSIQYF
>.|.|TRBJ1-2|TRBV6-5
TGTGCCAGCAGGGGCGCTCGAGGCTACACCTTC
CASRGARGYTF
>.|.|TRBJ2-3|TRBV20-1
TGCAGTGCTAGTAGTATCGGACAGAACACAGATACGCAGTATTTT
CSASSIGQNTDTQYF
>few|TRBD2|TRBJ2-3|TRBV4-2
TGTGCCAGCAGCCAAGAATTACCTAGCGGGAGATCAGATACGCAGTATTTT
CASSQELPSGRSDTQYF
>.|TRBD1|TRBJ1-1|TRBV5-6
TGTGCCGCCGGAAGGGGGCCGGCTGAAGCTTTCTTT
CAAGRGPAEAFF
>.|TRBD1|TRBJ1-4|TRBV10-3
TGTGCCATCAGTGATCCAAGGGGGCGCGGTGAAAAACTGTTTTTT
CAISDPRGRGEKLFF
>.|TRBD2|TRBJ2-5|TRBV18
TGTGCCAGCTCACCGACTAGCGGGGCGCGGGAGACCCAGTACTTC
CASSPTSGARETQYF
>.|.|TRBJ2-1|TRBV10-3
TGTGCCATCAGTGGTGAGACACTCTACAATGAGCAGTTCTTC
CAISGETLYNEQFF
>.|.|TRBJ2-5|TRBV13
TGTGCCAGCAGCTTAGGCCAGAGCGGGCCTTTGGCGGCCCAGTACTTC
CASSLGQSGPLAAQYF
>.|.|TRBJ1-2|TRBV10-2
TGCGCCAGTAATTCTCAGGGGCGCTTGTCCTATGGCTACACCTTC
CASNSQGRLSYGYTF
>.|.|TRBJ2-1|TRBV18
TGTGCCAGCTCACCTGAGATCTACAATGAGCAGTTCTTC
CASSPEIYNEQFF
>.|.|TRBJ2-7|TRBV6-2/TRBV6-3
TGTGCCAGCAGTTGGGAGTCCTCCTACGAGCAGTACTTC
CASSWESSYEQYF
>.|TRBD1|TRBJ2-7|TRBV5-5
TGTGCCAGCAGCATATCGGGACAGGGGGCTTACGAGCAGTACTTC
CASSISGQGAYEQYF
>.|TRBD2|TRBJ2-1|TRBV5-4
TGTGCCAGCAGCTTGGTTTTGGGACTAGCGGGCAATGAGCAGTTCTTC
CASSLVLGLAGNEQFF
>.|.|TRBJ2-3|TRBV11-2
TGTGCCAGCAGCTTCGGAGGTACGCAGTATTTT
CASSFGGTQYF
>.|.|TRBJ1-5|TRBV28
TGTGCCAGCAGTAGACAGGCTACTAATCAGCCCCAGCATTTT
CASSRQATNQPQHF
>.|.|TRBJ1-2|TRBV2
TGTGCCAGCCAGACATCTATTAACTATGGCTACACCTTC
CASQTSINYGYTF
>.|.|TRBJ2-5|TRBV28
TGTGCCAGCACCCCAGACGGAGGGGGCACGCTTTCCGGCGTGGAGACCCAGTACTTC
CASTPDGGGTLSGVETQYF
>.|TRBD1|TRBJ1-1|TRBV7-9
TGTGCCAGCAGCGAACCGGGACAGGGGGCCCCTGAAGCTTTCTTT
CASSEPGQGAPEAFF
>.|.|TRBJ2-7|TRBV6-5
TGTGCCAGCAGGGAGGACAGAGACTACGAGCAGTACTTC
CASREDRDYEQYF
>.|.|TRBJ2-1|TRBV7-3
TGTGCCAGCAGCCCCGGGACTTTCGGCGATGAGCAGTTCTTC
CASSPGTFGDEQFF
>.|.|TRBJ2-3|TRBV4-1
TGCGCCAGCAGCCAAGAGGGCCGGGGGAGCGTGGGAGATACGCAGTATTTT
CASSQEGRGSVGDTQYF
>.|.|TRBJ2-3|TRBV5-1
TGCGCCAGCAGCTCAAACTACCCTCTCGCAGATACGCAGTATTTT
CASSSNYPLADTQYF
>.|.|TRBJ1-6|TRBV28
TGTGCCAGCAGTTTAGGGGCAGTCTCCAGCTCCTATAATTCACCCCTCCACTTT
CASSLGAVSSSYNSPLHF
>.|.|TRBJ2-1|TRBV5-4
TGTGCCAGCACCCTGTACAATGAGCAGTTCTTC
CASTLYNEQFF
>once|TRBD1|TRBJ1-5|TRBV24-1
TGTGCCACCTCCACCAGGGGGGACCAGCCCCAGCATTTT
CATSTRGDQPQHF
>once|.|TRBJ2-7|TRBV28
TGTGCCAGCAGTCCGCCGGGGGGCGGGGTACCCTACGAGCAGTACTTC
CASSPPGGGVPYEQYF
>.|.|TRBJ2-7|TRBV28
TGTGCCAGCAGCCAAAGAGACAGGAATGCCTACGAGCAGTACTTC
CASSQRDRNAYEQYF
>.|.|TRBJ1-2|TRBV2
TGTGCCAGCAGCCCTACTAAGTATGGCTACACCTTC
CASSPTKYGYTF
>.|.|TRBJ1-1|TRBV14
TGTGCCAGCAGCCGCAAACAGAACACTGAAGCTTTCTTT
CASSRKQNTEAFF
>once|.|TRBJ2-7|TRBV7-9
TGTGCCAGCAGCTTCACCTTTAACGGCTACGAGCAGTACTTC
CASSFTFNGYEQYF
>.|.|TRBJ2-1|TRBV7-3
TGTGCCAGCAGCTTAACGCGGGCTACTACCCGGTTCTTC
CASSLTRATTRFF
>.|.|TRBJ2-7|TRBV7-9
TGTGCCAGCAGCCCCCCGGGGAACTCCTACGAGCAGTACTTC
CASSPPGNSYEQYF
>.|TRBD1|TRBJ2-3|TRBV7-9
TGTGCCAGCAGACCCACGGTCAGGGGGCGGGATACGCAGTATTTT
CASRPTVRGRDTQYF
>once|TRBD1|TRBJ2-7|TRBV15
TGTGCCACCAGCAGAGATTTGTTGCGGGGACAGGGGCGAACCTACGAGCAGTACTTC
CATSRDLLRGQGRTYEQYF
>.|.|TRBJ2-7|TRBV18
TGTGCCAGCTCACCTCCAAGTAGGGGTCCGAGCTCCTACGAGCAGTACTTC
CASSPPSRGPSSYEQYF
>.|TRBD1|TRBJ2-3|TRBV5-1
TGCGCCAGCAGCTTGGACAGGGGAACGGCAGATACGCAGTATTTT
CASSLDRGTADTQYF
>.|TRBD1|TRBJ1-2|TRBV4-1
TGCGCCAGCAGCCTGGACAGGGGGCTTGGCGGCTACACCTTC
CASSLDRGLGGYTF
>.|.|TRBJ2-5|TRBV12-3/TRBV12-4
TGTGCCAGCAGCCTAGAGACCCAGTACTTC
CASSLETQYF
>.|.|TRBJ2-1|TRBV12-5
TGTGCTAGTGGTTTGGTACGCAGTGAGCAGTTCTTC
CASGLVRSEQFF
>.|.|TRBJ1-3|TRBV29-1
TGCAGCGTTGATAAGCGGGGCTCTGGAAACACCATATATTTT
CSVDKRGSGNTIYF
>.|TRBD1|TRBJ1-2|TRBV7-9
TGTGCCAGCAGCCACCAGGGGGGCGCAATGGATGGCTACACCTTC
CASSHQGGAMDGYTF
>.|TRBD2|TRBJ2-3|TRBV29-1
TGCAGCGTTGGACTAGCCGTGGGAGATACGCAGTATTTT
CSVGLAVGDTQYF
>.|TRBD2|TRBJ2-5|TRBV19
TGTGCCAGTAGTATAGATATTCGCCTAGCGGGGGAAGAGACCCAGTACTTC
CASSIDIRLAGEETQYF